These 30 T cell receptor beta chains were sequenced from one sample in a study of cytomegalovirus exposure and HLA in healthy donors. Primers for the PCR totalled 60 Vbeta and 13 Jbeta. TCRdb keeps only in-frame clones here, not all; method: immunoSEQ multiplex PCR. This table holds 100,000 to 150,000 clones, 70% to 85% found once. Source material: PBMCs. The receptor source for this set is a male donor in good health and CMV-seropositive.

The chain combines TRBV2 with TRBJ2-5, with D unresolved. The V gene's germline CDR1 is SNHLY and CDR2 FYNNEI. CDR3 length: 13 residues. Trimming shortened V by 3 bases and J by 1 base, and 6 bases separated the two germline ends. The CDR3 sequence is CASSDYGQETQYF. Written as DNA, the CDR3 is TGTGCCAGCAGTGACTACGGCCAAGAGACCCAGTACTTC.

The chain has TRBV25-1 and TRBJ2-1, with TRBD2 matching over 12 bases. The J segment lost 5 bases and the V segment lost 4 bases, leaving 9 bases of the junction unmatched. CDR3 length equals 17 residues. Germline V gene lookup returns CDR1 MGHDK and CDR2 SYGVNS. The CDR3 spells CASSALRTSGDHNEQFF. The CDR3 nucleotides read TGTGCCAGCAGTGCTCTCCGGACTAGCGGGGACCACAATGAGCAGTTCTTC.

This clone was counted a single time. The genes are TRBV5-8 and TRBJ2-4, with unresolved D. Per germline, CDR1 SGHTS and CDR2 YDEGEE. The ends were cut back, 6 bases at V and 0 bases at J, with 16 bases in the middle. This CDR3 has 16 residues. The CDR3 region is CASTQARRLAKNIQYF. The CDR3 DNA follows: TGTGCCAGCACCCAAGCCAGGCGATTAGCCAAAAACATTCAGTACTTC.

The rearrangement joins TRBV27 to TRBJ1-2, with D perhaps matching TRBD1 (6 bases). This CDR3 is 18 amino acids long. Germline loops: CDR1 MNHEY, CDR2 SMNVEV (reference sequence). V was trimmed by 3 bases and J by 6 bases, leaving 26 bases between them. CDR3 nucleotides: TGTGCCAGCAGTTTTGCATCTCTGCACAGGGAGTCGGTCGATGGCTACACCTTC. Protein: CASSFASLHRESVDGYTF.

The chain recombines TRBV6-6 with TRBJ1-1; D is possibly TRBD1 (5 bases). Germline V lookup: CDR1 MNHNY, CDR2 SVGAGI (reference sequence). V lost 7 bases to trimming and J lost 1 base, with 10 bases between them. CDR3 size: 13 residues. CDR3 DNA sequence: TGTGCCAGCAAAATAGGACAGAACACTGAAGCTTTCTTT. It specifies CASKIGQNTEAFF.

The chain uses TRBV28 and TRBJ2-3, with 7 bases that match TRBD1. CDR1 is MDHEN, CDR2 SYDVKM, per germline. This CDR3 is built from 19 residues. The J segment lost 4 bases and the V segment lost 7 bases, leaving 23 bases of the junction unmatched. The CDR3 DNA follows: TGTGCCAGCACCCCGAATGATCGGACAGGCCTCCGAGGCGCAGATACGCAGTATTTT. This encodes CASTPNDRTGLRGADTQYF.

The chain combines TRBV6-5 with TRBJ1-2; TRBD1 matches at 7 bases. There are 12 residues in the CDR3. The junction had 7 bases not matched to a gene; V was cut back by 7 bases and J by 8 bases. Germline assignment: CDR1 MNHEY and CDR2 SVGAGI. CDR3 sequence reads: CASTRQGGGYTF. The CDR3 DNA reads as TGTGCCAGCACCAGACAGGGTGGAGGCTACACCTTC.

This clone is a singleton in its sample. The chain is built from TRBV2 and TRBJ2-1; 7 bases fit TRBD2. This CDR3 has 16 amino acids. The germline V gene has CDR1 SNHLY and CDR2 FYNNEI. V lost 4 bases, J lost 0 bases, and 6 bases stayed unmatched. DNA for the CDR3: TGTGCCAGCAGTGGCTCGGGAGGCCGCTCCTACAATGAGCAGTTCTTC. Translating gives CASSGSGGRSYNEQFF.

This clone was detected only once. V and J are TRBV28 and TRBJ2-5, with 7 bases matching TRBD1. The DNA end is more similar to TRBJ2-7, so the J call may be wrong. The CDR3 runs 14 residues. Germline V gives CDR1 MDHEN, CDR2 SYDVKM. The CDR3 is CASSFSGTDYEQYF. CDR3 nucleotide sequence: TGTGCCAGCAGTTTTTCCGGGACAGACTACGAGCAGTACTTC.

This chain joins TRBV15 and TRBJ1-1; 10 nucleotides agree with TRBD1. Germline lookup yields CDR1 LNHNV and CDR2 YYDKDF (reference sequence). The CDR3 spans 15 residues. V shed 7 bases, J shed 5 bases, and the junction held 10 bases outside the gene matches. The DNA of the CDR3 is TGTGCCACCACGAGGATTGACAGGGGGCTTACTGAAGCTTTCTTT. Translated: CATTRIDRGLTEAFF.

The chain uses TRBV29-1 and TRBJ2-1; the D gene is possibly TRBD1 (6 bases). CDR1 and CDR2 (germline): SQVTM, ANQGSEA. With 4 bases removed from V and 6 bases from J, the gap between germline ends came to 7 bases. The CDR3 extends over 11 amino acids. The chain's CDR3 is CSVGGGNEQFF. The CDR3 bases are TGCAGCGTTGGAGGGGGCAATGAGCAGTTCTTC.

This clone was recorded only once. The chain carries TRBV27 and TRBJ2-1; possibly TRBD1 for D (6 bases). CDR1 MNHEY and CDR2 SMNVEV come from the germline V gene (reference sequence). V lost 2 bases and J lost 6, with 17 bases in between. This CDR3 is built from 16 residues. The CDR3 sequence: CASSLRGGTSFNEQFF. DNA of the CDR3: TGTGCCAGCAGTTTAAGAGGGGGAACTTCTTTCAATGAGCAGTTCTTC.

V gene TRBV20-1 combines with J gene TRBJ1-5, with TRBD1 matching 9 bases. The germline CDR1 and CDR2 sequences are DFQATT and SNEGSKA (reference sequence). Trimming removed 3 bases from V and 15 bases from J; junction bases left unmatched: 6. The CDR3 is 11 amino acids. The CDR3 sequence: CSARDRGGLHF. The CDR3 nucleotides read TGCAGTGCTAGGGACAGGGGAGGGTTGCATTTT.

This clone was picked up a small number of times. The V gene is TRBV7-9, the J gene TRBJ1-1, with a tentative D call TRBD1 (6 bases). The germline gives CDR1 SEHNR, CDR2 FQNEAQ (reference sequence). The V end lost 5 bases, the J end lost 7 bases, and 11 bases lay between the germline ends. This CDR3 has 12 amino acids. The CDR3 reads CASSLGQYEAFF. In nucleotides, the CDR3 is TGTGCCAGCAGCCTCGGACAGTATGAAGCTTTCTTT.

This chain uses TRBV5-4 with TRBJ1-2; the D gene is possibly TRBD1 (6 bases). Trimming cost V 4 bases and J 5 bases, with 15 bases left between them. CDR1 is SGHNT and CDR2 is YYREEE in the germline V gene (reference sequence). The length of the CDR3 is 14 residues. The CDR3: CASSLEGGDYGYTF. CDR3 in DNA: TGTGCCAGCAGCCTTGAGGGGGGGGATTATGGCTACACCTTC.

The chain joins TRBV5-1 to TRBJ2-7; TRBD1 matches at 11 bases. With V trimmed by 4 bases and J by 6 bases, 6 bases remained unmatched. The CDR3 length is 14 residues. Germline CDR1 reads SGHRS; CDR2 reads YFSETQ. CDR3 nucleotides: TGCGCCAGCAGCGCCGGGACAGGGGGGGGCGAGCAGTACTTC. As protein: CASSAGTGGGEQYF. Variable domain in full (rest from reference TRBV5-1 and TRBJ2-7): KAGVTQTPRYLIKTRGQQVTLSCSPISGHRSVSWYQQTPGQGLQFLFEYFSETQRNKGNFPGRFSGRQFSNSRSEMNVSTLELGDSALYLCASSAGTGGGEQYFGPGTRLTVT.

The gene calls are TRBV5-1 and TRBJ2-5; TRBD2 might be the D (7 bases). Germline values: CDR1 SGHRS, CDR2 YFSETQ. Trimming removed 3 bases at V and 1 base at J, with 25 bases between. The CDR3 length is 19 residues. The DNA of the CDR3 is TGCGCCAGCAGCTACTTGGGCGGCGGCGGGGGCCAGTTCCAAGAGACCCAGTACTTC. Translating it yields CASSYLGGGGGQFQETQYF.

The V call is TRBV7-2, the J call TRBJ2-3; 8 bases fit TRBD2. The V gene end was trimmed by 5 bases and the J gene end by 5 bases; junction bases not matched to a gene: 3. CDR1 SGHTA and CDR2 FQGNSA come from the germline V gene. This CDR3 contains 13 residues. CDR3 DNA sequence: TGTGCCAGCAGCGCCCGGGGGGGAGATACGCAGTATTTT. Translating gives CASSARGGDTQYF.

The chain employs TRBV5-1 and TRBJ2-1, with D tentatively TRBD2 (5 bases). The CDR3 length is 17 residues. The V end was cut by 0 bases, the J end by 7 bases, with 20 bases between. Per the germline V gene, CDR1 is SGHRS and CDR2 is YFSETQ. For the CDR3, the DNA is TGCGCCAGCAGCTTGGAGGTTTTTACTAGTTTTATAAATGAGCAGTTCTTC. It codes for CASSLEVFTSFINEQFF.

The V call is TRBV30, the J call TRBJ1-1, with D uncertain. V was cut by 4 bases and J by 6 bases, with 12 bases left in between. CDR1 and CDR2 (germline): GTSNPN, SVGIG (reference sequence). The CDR3 sequence is 12 residues long. CDR3 sequence: CAWNVDGAEAFF. The CDR3 nucleotides are TGTGCCTGGAATGTAGACGGGGCTGAAGCTTTCTTT.

CDR3 in DNA: TGTGCCAGCAGTGATCCCTTGCGGGAGGGCAATGAGCAGTTCTTC. Translating it yields CASSDPLREGNEQFF. V is TRBV2 and J is TRBJ2-1; 9 bases map to TRBD2. The junction had 6 bases not matched to a gene; V was cut back by 3 bases and J by 6 bases. The CDR3 length is 15 residues. Per germline, CDR1 SNHLY and CDR2 FYNNEI.

This chain uses TRBV27 with TRBJ2-2, with 9 bases matching TRBD1. Per germline, CDR1 MNHEY and CDR2 SMNVEV (reference sequence). The CDR3 has 15 amino acids. V was pared by 7 bases and J by 3 bases, with 6 bases of the junction left unmatched. DNA for the CDR3: TGTGCCAGCACCTGGACAGGGGCTCACACCGGGGAGCTGTTTTTT. It is translated as CASTWTGAHTGELFF.

DNA of the CDR3: TGTGCCAGCAGTTGGGACAGGGGCTACGAGCAGTACTTC. Translation gives CASSWDRGYEQYF. The rearrangement links TRBV5-6 to TRBJ2-7; 10 bases are a match to TRBD1. The V and J ends lost 5 bases and 3 bases, in that order; junction bases with no gene match: 2. CDR3 length: 13 amino acids. Germline CDR1 SGHDT, CDR2 YYEEEE.

V usage is TRBV19 and J usage is TRBJ2-1, with 8 nucleotides matching TRBD2. Trimming at V came to 3 bases and at J to 9 bases, leaving 7 bases not matched to a gene. The CDR3 spans 14 residues. The germline V gene has CDR1 LNHDA and CDR2 SQIVND (reference sequence). Written as DNA, the CDR3 is TGTGCCAGTAGTATCGGGGGGGAGGAGGGTGAGCAGTTCTTC. As protein: CASSIGGEEGEQFF.

The V call is TRBV13, the J call TRBJ2-1; 12 positions match TRBD2. The germline gives CDR1 PRHDT, CDR2 FYEKMQ (reference sequence). The V segment lost 4 bases and the J segment 7 bases; nucleotides outside the gene matches: 2. The CDR3 totals 14 residues. CDR3 in amino acids: CASSSGTSGNEQFF. CDR3 DNA: TGTGCCAGCAGCTCCGGGACTAGCGGGAATGAGCAGTTCTTC.

The gene calls are TRBV7-2 and TRBJ2-1; D may be TRBD2 (5 bases). Trimming shortened V by 5 bases and J by 10 bases, and 12 bases separated the two germline ends. The CDR3 has 12 residues. CDR1 SGHTA and CDR2 FQGNSA come from the germline V gene. The CDR3 nucleotides read TGTGCCAGCAGCCCGAGGGTTGGAGAGCAGTTCTTC. Its translation is CASSPRVGEQFF.

The chain uses TRBV7-9 and TRBJ1-1, with D possibly being TRBD1 (6 bases). The CDR3 has 12 residues. Per the germline V gene, CDR1 is SEHNR and CDR2 is FQNEAQ (reference sequence). V was shortened by 1 base and J by 8 bases, with 8 bases between the two germline ends. The CDR3 nucleotides read TGTGCCAGCAGCTTAGGGCAGGGGGAAGCTTTCTTT. Its protein product is CASSLGQGEAFF. The variable domain in full, with the rest retrieved from reference TRBV7-9 and TRBJ1-1, is DTGVSQNPRHKITKRGQNVTFRCDPISEHNRLYWYRQTLGQGPEFLTYFQNEAQLEKSRLLSDRFSAERPKGSFSTLEIQRTEQGDSAMYLCASSLGQGEAFFGQGTRLTVV.

As DNA, the CDR3 is TGTGCCAGCAGCAACGGGTACGAGCAGTACTTC. It is translated as CASSNGYEQYF. V gene TRBV6-5 combines with J gene TRBJ2-7; D is undetermined. This CDR3 comprises 11 residues. The ends were cut back, 6 bases at V and 4 bases at J, with 7 bases in the middle. CDR1 MNHEY and CDR2 SVGAGI come from the germline V gene.

CDR3 in DNA: TGTGCCAGCAGCGTCTTTCTCGACACCGGGGAGCTGTTTTTT. Its translation is CASSVFLDTGELFF. This chain links TRBV11-2 with TRBJ2-2, with unresolved D. V lost 5 bases and J lost 3, with 10 bases in between. Germline V lookup: CDR1 SGHAT, CDR2 FQNNGV. The CDR3 length is 14 residues.

Only a few counts were recorded for this clone. The chain has TRBV5-6 and TRBJ1-1; TRBD1 might be the D (6 bases). The CDR3 totals 11 residues. The germline CDR1 and CDR2 sequences are SGHDT and YYEEEE. V lost 5 bases, J lost 7 bases, and 9 bases lay in between. This CDR3 reads CASRLRGEAFF. CDR3 in DNA: TGTGCCAGCAGGCTCAGGGGTGAAGCTTTCTTT.